This TCR beta chain was recovered during a study of identical twins. Only healthy Caucasians were enrolled as donors. General study points: Among beta out-of-frame sequences, excess sharing between twins appeared weaker.

TCRdb re-called the 5' RACE reads through MiXCR, storing one row per CDR3 protein. The sample has approximately 530,000 distinct CDR3 sequences, around 24% seen once. In regard to this clonotype: The antigen remains unidentified.

Germline-derived CDR1 and CDR2 are SGHDN and FVKESK. The CDR3 is made up of 14 amino acids. V dropped 5 bases and J dropped 4 bases, with 14 bases sitting between them. The sample was also linked to a second study, of yellow fever vaccine responses in identical twins. Per that study: Twins reportedly showed a vaccine T cell response that seemed partly convergent and partly personalized.

The origin of this receptor is a woman in her late teens or twenties in good health. The material sequenced was CD4+ T cells sorted from blood. The chain employs TRBV14 and TRBJ1-1; no clear D gene. CDR3 DNA: TGTGCCAGCAGCTCAGGTGGGGTCTTCACTGAAGCTTTCTTT. Translation: CASSSGGVFTEAFF. The whole variable domain, remainder taken from reference TRBV14 and TRBJ1-1, is EAGVTQFPSHSVIEKGQTVTLRCDPISGHDNLYWYRRVMGKEIKFLLHFVKESKQDESGMPNNRFLAERTGGTYSTLKVQPAELEDSGVYFCASSSGGVFTEAFFGQGTRLTVV.